This is a list of T cell receptor beta chains from one sample in a study of response to subunit inactivated influenza vaccine. TCRdb re-analysed the RT-PCR reads in MiXCR, keeping a single row per CDR3 protein. The sample has approximately 700,000 distinct CDR3 sequences, less than 20% seen once. Sequenced material: PBMCs from blood, taken approximately 13 days after vaccination. The receptors stem from a man aged 45-60 years who received an inactivated influenza vaccine. Each CDR3 is given with its conserved first and last residue. The order of the fields is J gene, clone size, D gene, V gene, CDR3 DNA, CDR3 protein. The D gene is left open where the match is weak. Clone size, where shown, is once, few, many, or a class for clones that have expanded.

>TRBJ2-5|.|.|TRBV3-1
TGTGCCAGCAGCCCAGGGGGAGGGCCGGGAGAGACCCAGTACTTC
CASSPGGGPGETQYF
>TRBJ2-3|few|TRBD2|TRBV6-2/TRBV6-3
TGTGCCAGCAGTCGGACTAGTCCGACAGATACGCAGTATTTT
CASSRTSPTDTQYF
>TRBJ1-6|.|.|TRBV5-6
TGTGCCAGCAGCTTTGACCCGGAAAATTCACCCCTCCACTTT
CASSFDPENSPLHF
>TRBJ1-5|few|TRBD1|TRBV7-2
TGTGCCAGCAGTCTAACCCCGGACAGGGGCAATCAGCCCCAGCATTTT
CASSLTPDRGNQPQHF
>TRBJ1-4|.|.|TRBV4-3
TGCGCCAGCAGCCAAGACCACCGCCGAATGGGTAAACTGTTTTTT
CASSQDHRRMGKLFF
>TRBJ2-5|many|.|TRBV5-1
TGCGCCAGCACCCTCGGGAGTCAAGAGACCCAGTACTTC
CASTLGSQETQYF
>TRBJ1-6|.|.|TRBV11-2
TGTGCCAGCAGCTTAGATCCATCCAGGGCAAATTCACCCCTCCACTTT
CASSLDPSRANSPLHF
>TRBJ1-1|many|.|TRBV20-1
TGCAGTGCTAGAGATTTAAATGAAGCTTTCTTT
CSARDLNEAFF
>TRBJ2-2|.|.|TRBV20-1
TGCAGTGCTAGAGTAGCCCCCGCGAACACCGGGGAGCTGTTTTTT
CSARVAPANTGELFF
>TRBJ2-3|few|TRBD2|TRBV20-1
TGCAGTGCTAGTGCGGGAGGTGCTCGCACAGATACGCAGTATTTT
CSASAGGARTDTQYF
>TRBJ2-1|.|TRBD2|TRBV18
TGTGCCAGCTCACCAAGAACTAGCGGGGAGGAGCAGTTCTTC
CASSPRTSGEEQFF
>TRBJ2-7|few|.|TRBV10-3
TGTGCCATCAGCCGGGACAAGAATTTACAGGAGCAGTACTTC
CAISRDKNLQEQYF
>TRBJ2-2|.|TRBD2|TRBV30
TGTGCCTGGAGTTGGGGGGGATCGAACACCGGGGAGCTGTTTTTT
CAWSWGGSNTGELFF
>TRBJ2-1|few|.|TRBV27
TGTGCCAGCAGACAATCTAAAACCAGAGGTTACAATGAGCAGTTCTTC
CASRQSKTRGYNEQFF
>TRBJ2-1|.|.|TRBV6-5
TGTGCCAGCAGTTACGAGGGGACCCACAATGAGCAGTTCTTC
CASSYEGTHNEQFF
>TRBJ2-2|.|TRBD2|TRBV5-1
TGCGCCGGACGGGAGGGGCCAAACACCGGGGAGCTGTTTTTT
CAGREGPNTGELFF
>TRBJ2-1|few|TRBD2|TRBV6-4
TGTGCCAGCAGTGACCCGACTAGCGGGAGAGGAAGCTCCTACAATGAGCAGTTCTTC
CASSDPTSGRGSSYNEQFF
>TRBJ2-3|few|.|TRBV12-3/TRBV12-4
TGTGCCAGCAGTTTTAGTATGGTGGGTGCTAGCACAGATACGCAGTATTTT
CASSFSMVGASTDTQYF
>TRBJ2-4|many|.|TRBV4-3
TGCGCCAGCAGCCAGGCCTTCATGGGGACCAAAAACATTCAGTACTTC
CASSQAFMGTKNIQYF
>TRBJ1-6|.|TRBD1|TRBV9
TGTGCCAGCAGCGTAGACAGGGGCTATAATTCACCCCTCCACTTT
CASSVDRGYNSPLHF
>TRBJ2-2|few|.|TRBV6-2/TRBV6-3
TGTGCCAGCAGAAGACCAACAGGGTTCGCGAACACCGGGGAGCTGTTTTTT
CASRRPTGFANTGELFF
>TRBJ2-7|few|.|TRBV5-1
TGCGCCAGCAGCTACGTCTCGTCCTACGAGCAGTACTTC
CASSYVSSYEQYF
>TRBJ2-1|.|.|TRBV14
TGTGCCAGCAGCCAAATCCGGACCTGGCAGTTCTTC
CASSQIRTWQFF
>TRBJ2-5|many|.|TRBV6-6
TGTGCCAGCAGTTACTCCACAAGGGAGACCCAGTACTTC
CASSYSTRETQYF
>TRBJ2-3|few|.|TRBV7-2
TGTGCCAGCAGCCGACTCGCAATCCCCACAGATACGCAGTATTTT
CASSRLAIPTDTQYF
>TRBJ2-2|.|.|TRBV7-9
TGTGCCAGCAGCGCGCCCCTAGGGGGAACCGGGGAGCTGTTTTTT
CASSAPLGGTGELFF
>TRBJ2-7|.|TRBD1|TRBV5-1
TGCGCCAGCAGCTTGGGACAGGGAATTAACTACGAGCAGTACTTC
CASSLGQGINYEQYF
>TRBJ2-7|few|TRBD2|TRBV15
TGTGCCACCAGCAAGGGACTATCCCCCTACGAGCAGTACTTC
CATSKGLSPYEQYF
>TRBJ2-3|.|TRBD1|TRBV5-4
TGTGCCAGCAGCTTGAACAGGGGGCAAGATACGCAGTATTTT
CASSLNRGQDTQYF
>TRBJ2-3|few|.|TRBV24-1
TGTGCCACCAGTCCAGGACCAGACACAGATACGCAGTATTTT
CATSPGPDTDTQYF
>TRBJ2-3|.|TRBD1|TRBV10-3
TGTGCCATCAGTCGGACAGGGCCGGCAGATACGCAGTATTTT
CAISRTGPADTQYF
>TRBJ2-7|.|TRBD2|TRBV12-3/TRBV12-4
TGTGCCAGCAGTTCCTCTCGGACTAGCGGACGATACGAGCAGTACTTC
CASSSSRTSGRYEQYF
>TRBJ2-7|.|.|TRBV5-1
TGCGCCAGCAGCTCCGGGACTTCGAAACCCTACGAGCAGTACTTC
CASSSGTSKPYEQYF
>TRBJ1-1|.|.|TRBV5-1
TGCGCCAGCAAGACCTCGTGGACGGTGAACACTGAAGCTTTCTTT
CASKTSWTVNTEAFF
>TRBJ2-5|many|TRBD1|TRBV10-1
TGCGCCAGCAGTGAAGGGACAGCCCTCGAGACCCAGTACTTC
CASSEGTALETQYF
>TRBJ2-2|few|TRBD1|TRBV24-1
TGTGCCACCAGTGACCAAGGACAGGGTGGAGGGACCGGGGAGCTGTTTTTT
CATSDQGQGGGTGELFF
>TRBJ1-5|.|TRBD1|TRBV27
TGTGCCAGCAGTCCATATATCTGGACAGGGGATAGCAATCAGCCCCAGCATTTT
CASSPYIWTGDSNQPQHF
>TRBJ1-1|few|.|TRBV7-8
TGTGCCATCCGCGTAGGGGCTAACACTGAAGCTTTCTTT
CAIRVGANTEAFF
>TRBJ2-2|.|.|TRBV11-2
TGTGCCAGCGGCAGGGGAAACACCGGGGAGCTGTTTTTT
CASGRGNTGELFF
>TRBJ1-5|.|.|TRBV10-3
TGTGCCGCTAAAGGACGGAACAATCAGCCCCAGCATTTT
CAAKGRNNQPQHF
>TRBJ2-1|.|TRBD2|TRBV7-8
TGTGCCAGCAGCTTAGTGTGGACTAGCCGGGAGCAGTTCTTC
CASSLVWTSREQFF
>TRBJ2-3|.|TRBD2|TRBV7-6
TGTGCCAGCAGCTTAGCAGGGGCCAGCGGGAGTGATACGCAGTATTTT
CASSLAGASGSDTQYF
>TRBJ1-4|few|.|TRBV20-1
TGCAGTGCTAGAGCGTCAGCGGCGGTGGCTAATGAAAAACTGTTTTTT
CSARASAAVANEKLFF
>TRBJ2-7|.|TRBD1|TRBV18
TGTGCCAGCTCACCACCGGGACAGGTAATCTACGAGCAGTACTTC
CASSPPGQVIYEQYF
>TRBJ1-1|.|.|TRBV2
TGTGCCAGCAGTGGTGGGATTGGGACTTTTAACACTGAAGCTTTCTTT
CASSGGIGTFNTEAFF
>TRBJ2-7|few|.|TRBV7-6
TGTGCCAGCAGCCCCCGGGACACGCACTACGAGCAGTACTTC
CASSPRDTHYEQYF
>TRBJ1-1|many|.|TRBV28
TGTGCCAGCAGGCTATTATGGCTCGGAAACACTGAAGCTTTCTTT
CASRLLWLGNTEAFF
>TRBJ2-4|.|.|TRBV12-5
TGTGCTAGTGGTTTGGGGACCGGGACGTCTCAGTACTTC
CASGLGTGTSQYF
>TRBJ2-7|few|.|TRBV7-2
TGTGCCAGCAGCTCTGGTAGCGCCCTGAGGGCCTACGAGCAGTACTTC
CASSSGSALRAYEQYF
>TRBJ1-5|.|.|TRBV6-1
TGTGCCAGCACCCCATTGTCGGGGGGCAATCAGCCCCAGCATTTT
CASTPLSGGNQPQHF
>TRBJ2-3|.|.|TRBV7-2
TGTGCCAGCAGCTTTTTAGGGTATGGGGGCACAGATACGCAGTATTTT
CASSFLGYGGTDTQYF
>TRBJ2-1|many|TRBD2|TRBV12-3/TRBV12-4
TGTGCCAGCAGTTTATTCGGACTAGCGGATTACAATGAGCAGTTCTTC
CASSLFGLADYNEQFF
>TRBJ1-4|.|.|TRBV6-1
TGTGCCAGCGGAAGGGAGGGAAAAGAAAAACTGTTTTTT
CASGREGKEKLFF
>TRBJ2-3|.|.|TRBV7-9
TGTGCCAGCAGCTCGCTTAGCGGTCCTAGCACAGATACGCAGTATTTT
CASSSLSGPSTDTQYF